The 14 T cell receptor beta chains below come from one sample, sequenced in a study of blood T cell repertoires in COVID-19. Clones were sequenced by immunoSEQ multiplex PCR, and TCRdb holds only the in-frame ones, with some missing. The profile covers 150,000 to 200,000 clones, with around 85% appearing a single time and about 3% taken by the ten largest. The sample comprised peripheral blood. Every receptor here comes from a human donor with acute or convalescent COVID-19. The donor label of this sample is uncertain.

J is TRBJ2-7 and V is TRBV3-1 (or the pseudogene TRBV3-2), with D possibly matching TRBD2 (5 bases). Trimming left V 0 bases short and J 6 bases short, with 15 bases between. The CDR3 has 15 amino acids. Germline V gives CDR1 LGHDT, CDR2 YNNKEL (reference sequence). The CDR3 reads CASSQEGLAPAEQYF. In DNA, the CDR3 is TGTGCCAGCAGCCAAGAAGGGCTAGCCCCGGCCGAGCAGTACTTC.

This clone was detected a few times. The chain combines TRBV3-1 (or the pseudogene TRBV3-2) with TRBJ2-1; tentatively, D is TRBD2 (6 bases). Germline CDR1 LGHDT, CDR2 YNNKEL (reference sequence). V lost 4 bases and J 6 bases, leaving 25 bases between the germline ends. The CDR3 is made up of 18 amino acids. The CDR3 protein is CASSLGNPAGGRGNEQFF. In nucleotides, the CDR3 is TGTGCCAGCAGCCTCGGAAATCCAGCGGGTGGGCGGGGCAATGAGCAGTTCTTC.

This chain links TRBV7-8 with TRBJ1-5; 11 bases agree with TRBD1. V was clipped by 1 base and J by 6 bases; unmatched bases: 5. There are 16 residues in the CDR3. Germline CDR1 is SGHVS and CDR2 is FQNEAQ. In DNA, the CDR3 is TGTGCCAGCAGCTTAGGCGGGACAGGGGGAGGTCAGCCCCAGCATTTT. Its protein product is CASSLGGTGGGQPQHF.

The chain uses TRBV5-5 and TRBJ1-3; tentative D call: TRBD1 (6 bases). CDR1 is SGHKS and CDR2 is YYEKEE in the germline V gene (reference sequence). This CDR3 comprises 16 residues. V gave up 4 bases and J gave up 0 bases, with 14 bases separating them. The CDR3 sequence: CASSRPTGLSGNTIYF. The CDR3 coding sequence is TGTGCCAGCAGCCGCCCGACAGGCCTCTCTGGAAACACCATATATTTT. Looking up the rest from reference TRBV5-5 and TRBJ1-3 gives the full variable domain: DAGVTQSPTHLIKTRGQQVTLRCSPISGHKSVSWYQQVLGQGPQFIFQYYEKEERGRGNFPDRFSARQFPNYSSELNVNALLLGDSALYLCASSRPTGLSGNTIYFGEGSWLTVV.

The chain carries TRBV7-2 and TRBJ2-1; 14 nucleotides agree with TRBD2. CDR1 and CDR2 from the germline V gene are SGHTA and FQGNSA. The CDR3 totals 16 residues. V dropped 8 bases and J dropped 8; count of bases not matched to a gene: 11. CDR3 in amino acids: CASLQGLAGVKDEQFF. For the CDR3, the DNA is TGTGCCAGCCTACAGGGACTAGCGGGAGTGAAAGATGAGCAGTTCTTC.

The chain links TRBV7-2 to TRBJ2-1, with D possibly being TRBD1 (6 bases). Germline V gene sequence: CDR1 SGHTA, CDR2 FQGNSA. V lost 3 bases, J lost 8 bases, and 11 bases lay in between. The CDR3 consists of 13 residues. CDR3 protein: CASSFTGYDEQFF. CDR3 nucleotides: TGTGCCAGCAGCTTTACAGGGTACGATGAGCAGTTCTTC.

The chain carries TRBV7-9 and TRBJ1-3, with a weak D call TRBD1 (5 bases). From germline, CDR1 is SEHNR and CDR2 FQNEAQ (reference sequence). The length of the CDR3 is 17 residues. Between the trimmed V and J ends, which lost 5 bases and 0 bases, there was a span of 17 bases. The CDR3: CASSPLGEAYSGNTIYF. DNA of the CDR3: TGTGCCAGCAGCCCCCTGGGGGAGGCGTACTCTGGAAACACCATATATTTT.

On this clone: This CDR3 is also generated by other DNA sequences in the sample. V gene TRBV30 combines with J gene TRBJ2-1; D not resolved. This CDR3 spans 11 amino acids. Germline CDR1 and CDR2: GTSNPN and SVGIG (reference sequence). The ends were cut back, 1 base at V and 7 bases at J, with 5 bases in the middle. This CDR3 is CAWSALNEQFF. Here the CDR3 DNA reads TGTGCCTGGAGTGCCTTAAATGAGCAGTTCTTC.

The V gene is TRBV7-6, the J gene TRBJ1-2, with a possible D match to TRBD1 (6 bases). This CDR3 is built from 15 residues. The germline V and J ends were trimmed by 1 base and 4 bases, with 13 bases remaining between them. The V gene's germline CDR1 is SGHVS and CDR2 FNYEAQ. CDR3 DNA sequence: TGTGCCAGCAGCTTAGATTCGGCAGGGGTCTATGGCTACACCTTC. Translating gives CASSLDSAGVYGYTF.

This rearrangement joins TRBV5-1 to TRBJ2-5; perhaps TRBD2 as D (5 bases). V lost 7 bases and J 5 bases, leaving 12 bases between the germline ends. Germline lookup yields CDR1 SGHRS and CDR2 YFSETQ. There are 12 residues in the CDR3. The CDR3 spells CASVGVGETQYF. CDR3 nucleotides: TGCGCCAGCGTGGGAGTCGGGGAGACCCAGTACTTC.

The chain links TRBV15 to TRBJ1-3, with D possibly TRBD1 on 6 matching bases. The length of the CDR3 is 15 residues. Germline CDR1 is LNHNV and CDR2 is YYDKDF (reference sequence). V was cut by 3 bases and J by 0 bases, with 9 bases left in between. The CDR3 DNA follows: TGTGCCACCAGCAGGCAGGGGAGCTCTGGAAACACCATATATTTT. Encoded protein: CATSRQGSSGNTIYF.

The V gene is TRBV7-2, the J gene TRBJ1-1; 7 nucleotides align to TRBD1. The germline V gene has CDR1 SGHTA and CDR2 FQGNSA. The CDR3 consists of 14 residues. V shed 5 bases and J 11 bases; nucleotides not matched to a gene: 14. In DNA, the CDR3 is TGTGCCAGCAGCGCCACAGGGGTCCTAGTGGGTGCTTTCTTT. Translating it yields CASSATGVLVGAFF.

The V call is TRBV20-1, the J call TRBJ2-2; D gene ambiguous. The germline gives CDR1 DFQATT, CDR2 SNEGSKA (reference sequence). Trimming stripped 3 bases from V and 7 bases from J, with 12 bases between. The length of the CDR3 is 13 residues. The CDR3 nucleotides are TGCAGTGCTAGTCCGAGGAGTGGCGGGGAGCTGTTTTTT. It yields the protein CSASPRSGGELFF.

This rearrangement joins TRBV18 to TRBJ1-1, with D unresolved. The CDR3 is made up of 13 amino acids. Per the germline V gene, CDR1 is KGHSH and CDR2 is LQKENI. V shed 7 bases and J shed 1 base, with 10 bases lying between them. For the CDR3, the DNA is TGTGCCAGCTTATTCAGTGAGAACACTGAAGCTTTCTTT. It codes for CASLFSENTEAFF. The whole variable domain, filled in from reference TRBV18 and TRBJ1-1, reads NAGVMQNPRHLVRRRGQEARLRCSPMKGHSHVYWYRQLPEEGLKFMVYLQKENIIDESGMPKERFSAEFPKEGPSILRIQQVVRGDSAAYFCASLFSENTEAFFGQGTRLTVV.